Given below is one TCR beta chain in context. Its specificity is unknown. This record belongs to a study of T cells in Graves' hyperthyroidism and ophthalmopathy. Findings of the study overall: Most thyroid clonotypes that were expanded above 0.001 also turned up in blood. Ophthalmopathy was distinguished from stable hyperthyroidism by 13 V-J signatures. Before onset, by a median of about seven months, the model predicted ophthalmopathy.

Researchers amplified the TCR beta CDR3 regions from RNA transcripts. A first-round RT-PCR of the TCR CDR3 used the HTBI primer set. One entry per CDR3 protein results from TCRdb running MiXCR on the multiplex PCR reads. The data hold approximately 590,000 distinct CDR3 sequences, with roughly 46% observed a single time. Germline V CDR1 and CDR2: SGHTS, YDEGEE. V shed 4 bases and J 2 bases; nucleotides not matched to a gene: 10. The CDR3 totals 16 residues. Subjects aged 18 to 65 presented with newly diagnosed hyperthyroidism of less than 2 months' duration. The genes are TRBV5-8 and TRBJ2-7, with TRBD1 matching 9 bases. The receptor comes from a woman younger than 35 with Graves' hyperthyroidism. Specimen: peripheral blood or thyroid tissue (not recorded which). CDR3 residues: CASSPAQGQGPYEQYF. The CDR3 DNA follows: TGTGCCAGCAGCCCGGCCCAGGGACAGGGCCCCTACGAGCAGTACTTC. The variable domain in full, with the rest retrieved from reference TRBV5-8 and TRBJ2-7, is EAGVTQSPTHLIKTRGQQATLRCSPISGHTSVYWYQQALGLGLQFLLWYDEGEERNRGNFPPRFSGRQFPNYSSELNVNALELEDSALYLCASSPAQGQGPYEQYFGPGTRLTVT.